This is a list of T cell receptor beta chains from one sample in a study of siplizumab effects on memory and regulatory T cells. Produced via immunoSEQ multiplex PCR; TCRdb's table is partial and in-frame only. The sample contains under 140,000 clones, about nine tenths of which appear only once. The specimen was CD4+ T cells sorted from blood. Receptors originate from a human donor in good health. The CDR3 runs from the conserved cysteine through the conserved F or W. The D gene is left open where the match is weak. Only some rows state a clone size, as once, few, many or a class for expanded clones.

j_call,d_call,v_call,clone_size,cdr3_nt,cdr3_aa
TRBJ2-7,TRBD1,TRBV4-1,NA,TGCGCCAGCAGCCAAGATGTGGGACAGGGTTACGCCGAGCAGTACTTC,CASSQDVGQGYAEQYF
TRBJ2-1,NA,TRBV2,NA,TGTGCCAGCAGTATGCAGGAGGCCTACAATGAGCAGTTCTTC,CASSMQEAYNEQFF
TRBJ1-6,NA,TRBV27,NA,TGTGCCAGCAGTTTAAAGGTGTTAGGGAGCTCCTATAATTCACCCCTCCACTTT,CASSLKVLGSSYNSPLHF
TRBJ2-2,TRBD1,TRBV5-1,NA,TGCGCCAGCAGCTCGGGACAGGGTCTGGCCGGGGAGCTGTTTTTT,CASSSGQGLAGELFF
TRBJ1-4,NA,TRBV27,NA,TGTGCCAGCAGTTTAGGGCCCGAGGGGCGGACTAATGAAAAACTGTTTTTT,CASSLGPEGRTNEKLFF
TRBJ2-5,NA,TRBV5-4,NA,TGTGCCAGCAGCTCAGGGGAGACCCAGTACTTC,CASSSGETQYF
TRBJ2-7,TRBD1,TRBV19,NA,TGTGCCACCTTCGAGACAGGGACCTACGAGCAGTACTTC,CATFETGTYEQYF
TRBJ1-2,NA,TRBV5-1,NA,TGCGCCAGCAGCTTGTCAGGAGCCGCGCCTGGCTACACCTTC,CASSLSGAAPGYTF
TRBJ2-7,TRBD2,TRBV7-2,NA,TGTGCCAGCAGCTTAGTAGCGGGGGGAAACTACGAGCAGTACTTC,CASSLVAGGNYEQYF
TRBJ2-3,TRBD2,TRBV5-1,NA,TGCGCCAGCAGTGTTCTAGCGGGGGAGCAATATACGCAGTATTTT,CASSVLAGEQYTQYF
TRBJ2-4,NA,TRBV27,NA,TGTGCCAGCAGTCTATACAAAGAAAACATTCAGTACTTC,CASSLYKENIQYF
TRBJ2-6,TRBD2,TRBV10-3,NA,TGTGCCATCAGTGATTCTACTAGCGGTGCTGGGGCCAACGTCCTGACTTTC,CAISDSTSGAGANVLTF
TRBJ2-7,NA,TRBV5-4,NA,TGTGCCAGCAGCTCGCGGCAGGGATCCTACGAGCAGTACTTC,CASSSRQGSYEQYF
TRBJ2-3,TRBD1,TRBV5-1,NA,TGCGCCAGCAGCTTGGGGACAGGGGGCGGCATGGATACGCAGTATTTT,CASSLGTGGGMDTQYF
TRBJ2-7,TRBD1,TRBV6-6,once,TGTGCCAGCAGTTGGGGACAGGTCGACTACGAGCAGTACTTC,CASSWGQVDYEQYF
TRBJ2-7,TRBD2,TRBV19,NA,TGTGCCAGTAGTGGAGGGACTAGCCTCTTCGAGCAGTACTTC,CASSGGTSLFEQYF
TRBJ1-2,NA,TRBV7-9,NA,TGTGCCAGCAGCTCAGAGACAGGAGTCTATGGCTACACCTTC,CASSSETGVYGYTF
TRBJ1-6,TRBD1,TRBV9,NA,TGTGCCAGCAGCGGAACGGGACAGGGGAATTCACCCCTCCACTTT,CASSGTGQGNSPLHF
TRBJ2-1,NA,TRBV18,NA,TGTGCCAGCGCAAATAAGAGAGACAATGAGCAGTTCTTC,CASANKRDNEQFF
TRBJ1-2,NA,TRBV6-6,NA,TGTGCCAGCAGTTCCGGGCAGGGCTATGGCTACACCTTC,CASSSGQGYGYTF
TRBJ1-5,NA,TRBV5-6,NA,TGTGCCAGCAGCCGCGACAGTCTAAATCAGCCCCAGCATTTT,CASSRDSLNQPQHF
TRBJ2-7,NA,TRBV5-4,NA,TGTGCCAGCAGCTTGAAGTCATGGGCCTACGAGCAGTACTTC,CASSLKSWAYEQYF
TRBJ1-1,NA,TRBV7-9,NA,TGTGCCAGCAGCTTAGCGTTCAGGGACACTGAAGCTTTCTTT,CASSLAFRDTEAFF
TRBJ2-1,NA,TRBV27,NA,TGTGCCAGCAGTTTTTGGAAACAGGAGCAGTTCTTC,CASSFWKQEQFF
TRBJ1-4,NA,TRBV10-3,NA,TGTGCCATCAGTGATTCGGCGGGGGGAGGAACGGGAAAACTGTTTTTT,CAISDSAGGGTGKLFF
TRBJ1-2,TRBD1,TRBV2,NA,TGTGCCAGCTGTCGAACGACAGGGAATTGTGGCTACACCTTC,CASCRTTGNCGYTF
TRBJ2-5,NA,TRBV7-9,NA,TGTGCCAGCAGCTTACTCGACCTAGGGAGGGAGACCCAGTACTTC,CASSLLDLGRETQYF
TRBJ2-7,TRBD1,TRBV27,NA,TGTGCCAGCAGCCTTAGGGGGCGCGAGCAGTACTTC,CASSLRGREQYF
TRBJ2-3,NA,TRBV2,once,TGTGCCAGCATCTCGGGATGGGCTCCATGGACGCAGTATTTT,CASISGWAPWTQYF
TRBJ2-5,NA,TRBV6-5,NA,TGTGCCAGCAGTTACTCGACACAGACCCAAGAGACCCAGTACTTC,CASSYSTQTQETQYF
TRBJ2-1,TRBD2,TRBV11-3,NA,TGTGCCAGCAGCTACGGACTAGCGGGAGATGAGCAGTTCTTC,CASSYGLAGDEQFF
TRBJ1-2,TRBD1,TRBV11-2,few,TGTGCCAGCACTACCCTGACAGGGAATGGCTACACCTTC,CASTTLTGNGYTF
TRBJ2-7,TRBD1,TRBV5-1,NA,TGCGCCAGCACCGGGACAGAATACTACGAGCAGTACTTC,CASTGTEYYEQYF
TRBJ1-1,NA,TRBV11-2,NA,TGTGCCAGCAGCTTAGGGGGCAAGACTGAAGCTTTCTTT,CASSLGGKTEAFF
TRBJ2-7,NA,TRBV6-5,NA,TGTGCCAGCAGTAGGGGGGCCGACTACGAGCAGTACTTC,CASSRGADYEQYF
TRBJ1-1,NA,TRBV18,NA,TGTGCCAGCTCACCGTATGACAGAAACACTGAAGCTTTCTTT,CASSPYDRNTEAFF
TRBJ1-1,NA,TRBV7-9,NA,TGTGCCAGCAGCTCAAGGACAGACACTGAAGCTTTCTTT,CASSSRTDTEAFF
TRBJ1-1,NA,TRBV6-1,NA,TGTGCCAGCAGTGAATACCACAAAAGGAGTGAAGCTTTCTTT,CASSEYHKRSEAFF
TRBJ1-1,NA,TRBV10-3,NA,TGTGCCATCAGTCCCTCGGGATTCGAAGCTTTCTTT,CAISPSGFEAFF
TRBJ2-5,TRBD2,TRBV19,NA,TGTGCCAGTAGTGCCTCTAGCGGGAGTACAACAGGAGAGACCCAGTACTTC,CASSASSGSTTGETQYF
TRBJ2-1,TRBD2,TRBV10-3,NA,TGTGCCATCAAATCTAGCGGGAGAGGATACAATGAGCAGTTCTTC,CAIKSSGRGYNEQFF
TRBJ2-5,TRBD1,TRBV6-5,NA,TGTGCCAGCAGTTACTCGAACAGGGGGTGGGAGACCCAGTACTTC,CASSYSNRGWETQYF
TRBJ2-1,TRBD1,TRBV7-2,NA,TGTGCCAGCAGGGCAGGGGGCGTTGAGCAGTTCTTC,CASRAGGVEQFF
TRBJ2-7,NA,TRBV6-5,NA,TGTGCCAGCAGCCGCGGACAGAAATACGAGCAGTACTTC,CASSRGQKYEQYF
TRBJ2-5,NA,TRBV6-1,NA,TGTGCCAGCAGCCCTGGAGGGAACCAAGAGACCCAGTACTTC,CASSPGGNQETQYF
TRBJ2-1,TRBD2,TRBV13,NA,TGTGCCAGCAGCTCACAAGGACTAGCGGGAGGGGGGCAGTTCTTC,CASSSQGLAGGGQFF
TRBJ1-1,NA,TRBV7-3,NA,TGTGCCAGCAGCTTTAGGGTGAACACTGAAGCTTTCTTT,CASSFRVNTEAFF
TRBJ1-2,NA,TRBV2,NA,TGTGCCAGCAGTGAAGCGCTTGGGGACTATGGCTACACCTTC,CASSEALGDYGYTF
TRBJ2-5,NA,TRBV19,NA,TGTGCCAGTAGTAGGGGGATGGGGGAGACCCAGTACTTC,CASSRGMGETQYF
TRBJ1-2,NA,TRBV19,NA,TGTGCCAGTAGCCCCCGCGTGCGCCGCCCTAAAACAGAACGCTATGGCTACACCTTC,CASSPRVRRPKTERYGYTF
TRBJ2-5,TRBD2,TRBV5-1,NA,TGCGCCAGCAGCTTGGGACTAGCGGGAGGATCAGAGACCCAGTACTTC,CASSLGLAGGSETQYF
TRBJ1-2,NA,TRBV5-1,NA,TGCGCCAGCAGCTTGGAACATGGCTCGTATGGCTACACCTTC,CASSLEHGSYGYTF
TRBJ2-3,NA,TRBV21-1,NA,TGTGCCAGCAGCAAAAAAGAAACTAGCGGGAGGGCCCATAGCACAGATACGCAGTATTTT,CASSKKETSGRAHSTDTQYF
TRBJ2-7,TRBD2,TRBV25-1,NA,TGTGCCAGCATCCGGGGGGGGTCCTACGAGCAGTACTTC,CASIRGGSYEQYF
TRBJ1-5,NA,TRBV5-5,NA,TGTGCCAGCAGTCAATTTTCGGGGAGAAGAAGCAATCAGCCCCAGCATTTT,CASSQFSGRRSNQPQHF